A selection of T cell receptor beta chains follows, all from one sample in a study of T cell responses to AZD1222 COVID-19 vaccine. This table comes from immunoSEQ multiplex PCR, and its TCRdb copy is limited to in-frame clones, with some not included. The sample lists approximately 160,000 clones; roughly nine tenths were seen once. The sample consisted of peripheral blood, taken 28 days after the second AZD1222 dose. The receptors originated from an adult who received the AZD1222 COVID-19 vaccine. The CDR3 runs from the conserved cysteine through the conserved F or W. Fields, in order: V gene, clone size, D gene, J gene, CDR3 DNA, CDR3 protein. A D gene is named only where the DNA matches it firmly. Not every row has a clone size; where given, it reads once, few, many or a size class.

V: TRBV6-1; size: NA; D: NA; J: TRBJ1-6; DNA: TGTGCCAGCGGTTTTGAGGCTTTGGTGTCGTCCCTCCACTTT; CDR3: CASGFEALVSSLHF
V: TRBV5-1; size: NA; D: NA; J: TRBJ1-5; DNA: TGCGCCAGCAGCCTAGACACCAGCAATCAGCCCCAGCATTTT; CDR3: CASSLDTSNQPQHF
V: TRBV12-3/TRBV12-4; size: NA; D: NA; J: TRBJ2-5; DNA: TGTGCCAGCAGTTCCCATGGAGAGACCCAGTACTTC; CDR3: CASSSHGETQYF
V: TRBV19; size: NA; D: NA; J: TRBJ2-1; DNA: TGTGCCAGTAGTATTGCAACCAGGGTCTATGAGCAGTTCTTC; CDR3: CASSIATRVYEQFF
V: TRBV3-1/TRBV3-2; size: once; D: NA; J: TRBJ1-3; DNA: TGTGCCAGCAGCCCTATGGGGGCAGGAAACACCATATATTTT; CDR3: CASSPMGAGNTIYF
V: TRBV5-1; size: NA; D: NA; J: TRBJ2-5; DNA: TGCGCCAGCAGCGCCGAACCCTGGGCATGGGAGACCCAGTACTTC; CDR3: CASSAEPWAWETQYF
V: TRBV5-8; size: once; D: NA; J: TRBJ1-1; DNA: TGTGCCAGCAGCTTGGAGAAGCGCAGGGCGACTGAAGCTTTCTTT; CDR3: CASSLEKRRATEAFF
V: TRBV5-1; size: NA; D: TRBD1; J: TRBJ2-7; DNA: TGCGCCAGCAGCTCAACAGGGGGCGAGCAGTACTTC; CDR3: CASSSTGGEQYF
V: TRBV12-3/TRBV12-4; size: NA; D: NA; J: TRBJ1-2; DNA: TGTGCCAGCAGTTTGTCGGGGAGTGGCTACACCTTC; CDR3: CASSLSGSGYTF
V: TRBV5-4; size: NA; D: NA; J: TRBJ1-2; DNA: TGTGCCAGCAGTTTTCGGGCGGTAGATGGCTACACCTTC; CDR3: CASSFRAVDGYTF
V: TRBV6-6; size: NA; D: TRBD2; J: TRBJ2-1; DNA: TGTGCCAGCACTGGGACTAGCGGGGGCCTCAATGAGCAGTTCTTC; CDR3: CASTGTSGGLNEQFF
V: TRBV6-5; size: NA; D: TRBD1; J: TRBJ1-4; DNA: TGTGCCAGCAGTTTCCGAACAGGGGGGAATGGGGAAAAACTGTTTTTT; CDR3: CASSFRTGGNGEKLFF
V: TRBV4-1; size: NA; D: NA; J: TRBJ1-6; DNA: TGCGCCAGCAGCTCCCCGGGGATTCATTCACCCCTCCACTTT; CDR3: CASSSPGIHSPLHF
V: TRBV19; size: NA; D: TRBD1; J: TRBJ2-7; DNA: TGTGCCAGTAGTATGGGCAGGGGGAAGACCTACGAGCAGTACTTC; CDR3: CASSMGRGKTYEQYF
V: TRBV6-6; size: NA; D: NA; J: TRBJ1-1; DNA: TGTGCCAGCAGTTACCCAGGGATGAACACTGAAGCTTTCTTT; CDR3: CASSYPGMNTEAFF
V: TRBV4-1; size: NA; D: NA; J: TRBJ1-5; DNA: TGCGCCAGCAGCCAAGATTCCGCCGGGTCTGGGGGAATTCAGCCCCAGCATTTT; CDR3: CASSQDSAGSGGIQPQHF
V: TRBV5-1; size: NA; D: NA; J: TRBJ1-1; DNA: TGCGCCAGCAGCTTTCTCCCCTTCTCCGGGACCCCGAGGTCGAACACTGAAGCTTTCTTT; CDR3: CASSFLPFSGTPRSNTEAFF
V: TRBV6-5; size: NA; D: NA; J: TRBJ1-1; DNA: TGTGCCAGCAGGGGGGAGAGGGGAGCGAACACTGAAGCTTTCTTT; CDR3: CASRGERGANTEAFF
V: TRBV28; size: once; D: TRBD1; J: TRBJ1-2; DNA: TGTGCCAGCAGGAAGGGACAGATAAATACTCGCGGCTATGGCTACACCTTC; CDR3: CASRKGQINTRGYGYTF
V: TRBV20-1; size: NA; D: NA; J: TRBJ2-2; DNA: TGCAGTGCTAGTTCGGGGCCGCTCGTGGGCGGGGAGCTGTTTTTT; CDR3: CSASSGPLVGGELFF
V: TRBV29-1; size: NA; D: NA; J: TRBJ2-1; DNA: TGCAGCGTTCAGTTTGACGGGAATGAGCAGTTCTTC; CDR3: CSVQFDGNEQFF
V: TRBV27; size: NA; D: TRBD1; J: TRBJ2-7; DNA: TGTGCCAGCAGTTTGACAGGGGGCGCGATCTACGAGCAGTACTTC; CDR3: CASSLTGGAIYEQYF
V: TRBV27; size: NA; D: TRBD1; J: TRBJ1-5; DNA: TGTGCCAGCAGGACAGGGGGAAGCGGGGTTAGCAATCAGCCCCAGCATTTT; CDR3: CASRTGGSGVSNQPQHF
V: TRBV19; size: NA; D: NA; J: TRBJ2-1; DNA: TGTGCCAGTAGTACCTACGGGACCCTTCGGAATGAGCAGTTCTTC; CDR3: CASSTYGTLRNEQFF
V: TRBV29-1; size: NA; D: TRBD2; J: TRBJ2-3; DNA: TGCAGCGTTGTTTTAGCGGGGCCTAGCACAGATACGCAGTATTTT; CDR3: CSVVLAGPSTDTQYF
V: TRBV2; size: NA; D: TRBD1; J: TRBJ2-3; DNA: TGTGCCAGCAGTGTAGGAATAGGGGGCGGTGAAAATACGCAGTATTTT; CDR3: CASSVGIGGGENTQYF
V: TRBV6-5; size: NA; D: NA; J: TRBJ1-2; DNA: TGTGCCAGCATGCTGGGGCCCCTTAACTATGGCTACACCTTC; CDR3: CASMLGPLNYGYTF
V: TRBV6-5; size: NA; D: NA; J: TRBJ1-1; DNA: TGTGCCAGCAGTCCCGGGCGAAACACTGAAGCTTTCTTT; CDR3: CASSPGRNTEAFF
V: TRBV14; size: NA; D: NA; J: TRBJ2-1; DNA: TGTGCCAGCAGCCAACGCGATCGGACCTACAATGAGCAGTTCTTC; CDR3: CASSQRDRTYNEQFF
V: TRBV11-2; size: NA; D: NA; J: TRBJ2-2; DNA: TGTGCCAGCAGCTTAGAGGGCAGGGACACCGGGGAGCTGTTTTTT; CDR3: CASSLEGRDTGELFF
V: TRBV19; size: NA; D: NA; J: TRBJ1-1; DNA: TGTGCCAGTAGAAAGGTCGGGAACACTGAAGCTTTCTTT; CDR3: CASRKVGNTEAFF
V: TRBV9; size: NA; D: TRBD2; J: TRBJ2-3; DNA: TGTGCCAGCAGCGTAGGGACTAGCGGGCCTCCTAGCACAGATACGCAGTATTTT; CDR3: CASSVGTSGPPSTDTQYF
V: TRBV5-4; size: once; D: NA; J: TRBJ2-3; DNA: TGTGCCAGCAGCTCGGGCACAGATACGCAGTATTTT; CDR3: CASSSGTDTQYF
V: TRBV4-1; size: NA; D: NA; J: TRBJ1-2; DNA: TGCGCCAGCAGCCAAAATAGGGAGGTTGTGCGGGGGCCGTTCTATGGCTACACCTTC; CDR3: CASSQNREVVRGPFYGYTF
V: TRBV21-1; size: NA; D: NA; J: TRBJ2-2; DNA: TGTGCCAGCAGCAAAGACAGACACTACACCGGGGAGCTGTTTTTT; CDR3: CASSKDRHYTGELFF
V: TRBV15; size: once; D: NA; J: TRBJ1-6; DNA: TGTGCCACCAGCAGAGACCCCCGGCCTGCAAGGAACTATTCACCCCTCCACTTT; CDR3: CATSRDPRPARNYSPLHF
V: TRBV18; size: NA; D: TRBD1; J: TRBJ2-1; DNA: TGTGCCAGCTCACCTCGTCCGGGACAGGGCTTCTACAATGAGCAGTTCTTC; CDR3: CASSPRPGQGFYNEQFF
V: TRBV2; size: NA; D: TRBD2; J: TRBJ2-3; DNA: TGTGCCAGCATCCTCGGACTAGCGGGAGTCACAGATACGCAGTATTTT; CDR3: CASILGLAGVTDTQYF
V: TRBV6-1; size: NA; D: TRBD1; J: TRBJ1-5; DNA: TGTGCCAGCAGTGAGAAGACAGGGGGCTTGCAGCCCCAGCATTTT; CDR3: CASSEKTGGLQPQHF
V: TRBV7-9; size: NA; D: TRBD1; J: TRBJ1-1; DNA: TGTGCCAGCAGCTCCTTCTCGGGGCAGGGGGCGGATGCTTTCTTT; CDR3: CASSSFSGQGADAFF
V: TRBV27; size: once; D: NA; J: TRBJ1-1; DNA: TGTGCCAGCAGTTTAAACATTTACACTGAAGCTTTCTTT; CDR3: CASSLNIYTEAFF
V: TRBV19; size: NA; D: NA; J: TRBJ1-1; DNA: TGTGCCAGTAGCCTCAGGGAGAACACTGAAGCTTTCTTT; CDR3: CASSLRENTEAFF
V: TRBV18; size: NA; D: TRBD1; J: TRBJ1-5; DNA: TGTGCCAGCTCTTCGACAGGGGCCGGGAGCAATCAGCCCCAGCATTTT; CDR3: CASSSTGAGSNQPQHF
V: TRBV18; size: NA; D: TRBD2; J: TRBJ2-3; DNA: TGTGCCAGCTCACCCGGGGGGGGCCCAGATACGCAGTATTTT; CDR3: CASSPGGGPDTQYF
V: TRBV6-5; size: NA; D: TRBD1; J: TRBJ2-7; DNA: TGTGCCAGCAGGTACACAGGGGTTCCTCCCTACGAGCAGTACTTC; CDR3: CASRYTGVPPYEQYF
V: TRBV5-6; size: NA; D: NA; J: TRBJ2-1; DNA: TGTGCCAGCGGCGTGGGCAACGGTTTAGGCTACAATGAGCAGTTCTTC; CDR3: CASGVGNGLGYNEQFF
V: TRBV12-3/TRBV12-4; size: NA; D: NA; J: TRBJ1-5; DNA: TGTGCCAGCAGTTCTGGGACCATTCAGCCCCAGCATTTT; CDR3: CASSSGTIQPQHF
V: TRBV4-1; size: NA; D: NA; J: TRBJ2-1; DNA: TGCGCCACCTCCCCGGGAACCTATGAGCAGTTCTTC; CDR3: CATSPGTYEQFF
V: TRBV2; size: NA; D: NA; J: TRBJ2-7; DNA: TGTGCCAGCAGCGCCCGGGCACGGAGCTCCTACGAGCAGTACTTC; CDR3: CASSARARSSYEQYF
V: TRBV5-4; size: NA; D: NA; J: TRBJ2-5; DNA: TGTGCCAGCAGCTTGGGACAGACCCAAGAGACCCAGTACTTC; CDR3: CASSLGQTQETQYF
V: TRBV30; size: NA; D: TRBD1; J: TRBJ1-4; DNA: TGTGCCTGGAGTGTACAGGGGAATACAACTAATGAAAAACTGTTTTTT; CDR3: CAWSVQGNTTNEKLFF
V: TRBV7-8; size: NA; D: NA; J: TRBJ2-7; DNA: TGTGCCAGCTCCCCCAGGGAGGTCTTCTACGAGCAGTACTTC; CDR3: CASSPREVFYEQYF
V: TRBV6-5; size: NA; D: NA; J: TRBJ1-2; DNA: TGTGCCAGCAGTTACGGGGCGGGAGGCTATGGCTACACCTTC; CDR3: CASSYGAGGYGYTF
V: TRBV9; size: NA; D: NA; J: TRBJ1-2; DNA: TGTGCCAGCAGCTTAGACACGTACTATGGCTACACCTTC; CDR3: CASSLDTYYGYTF
V: TRBV5-4; size: NA; D: TRBD1; J: TRBJ1-1; DNA: TGTGCCAGCAGCTTGGCCGGACAGGGAAGGACTGAAGCTTTCTTT; CDR3: CASSLAGQGRTEAFF
V: TRBV29-1; size: NA; D: NA; J: TRBJ1-1; DNA: TGCAGCGTTGGACCACTAACGGGGGCTTTCGGAGCTTTCTTT; CDR3: CSVGPLTGAFGAFF